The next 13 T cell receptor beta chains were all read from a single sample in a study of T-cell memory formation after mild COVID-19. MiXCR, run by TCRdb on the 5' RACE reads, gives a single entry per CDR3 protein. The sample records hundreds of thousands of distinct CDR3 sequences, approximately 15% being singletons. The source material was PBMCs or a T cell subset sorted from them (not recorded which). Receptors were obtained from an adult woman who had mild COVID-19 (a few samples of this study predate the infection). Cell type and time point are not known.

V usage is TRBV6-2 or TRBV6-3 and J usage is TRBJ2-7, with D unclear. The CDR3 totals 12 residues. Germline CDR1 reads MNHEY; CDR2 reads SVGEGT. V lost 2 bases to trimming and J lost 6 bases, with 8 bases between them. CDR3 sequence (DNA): TGTGCCAGCAGTTACGCGTGGGGCGAGCAGTACTTC. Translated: CASSYAWGEQYF.

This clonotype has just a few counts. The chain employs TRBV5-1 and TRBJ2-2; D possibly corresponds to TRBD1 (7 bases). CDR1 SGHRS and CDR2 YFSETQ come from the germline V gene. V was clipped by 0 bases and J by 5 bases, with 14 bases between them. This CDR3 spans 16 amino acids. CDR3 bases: TGCGCCAGCAGCTTGGTAGCAGGGGGGAAGACCGGGGAGCTGTTTTTT. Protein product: CASSLVAGGKTGELFF.

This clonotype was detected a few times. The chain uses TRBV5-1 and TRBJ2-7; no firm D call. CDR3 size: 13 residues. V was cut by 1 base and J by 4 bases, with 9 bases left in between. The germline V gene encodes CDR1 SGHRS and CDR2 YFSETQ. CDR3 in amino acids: CASSLRQNYEQYF. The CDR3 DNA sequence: TGCGCCAGCAGCTTGCGCCAGAATTACGAGCAGTACTTC.

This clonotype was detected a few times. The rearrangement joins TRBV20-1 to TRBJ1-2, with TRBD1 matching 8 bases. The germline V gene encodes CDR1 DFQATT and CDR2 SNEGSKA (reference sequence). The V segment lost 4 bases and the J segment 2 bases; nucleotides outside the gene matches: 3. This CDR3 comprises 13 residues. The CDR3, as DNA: TGCAGTGCTACAGGACAGGGAAACTATGGCTACACCTTC. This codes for CSATGQGNYGYTF.

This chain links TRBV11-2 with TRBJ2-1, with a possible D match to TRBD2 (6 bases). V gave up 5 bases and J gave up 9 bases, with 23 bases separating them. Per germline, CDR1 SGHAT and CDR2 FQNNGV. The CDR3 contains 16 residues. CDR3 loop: CASSSVGDSTRGEQFF. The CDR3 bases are TGTGCCAGCAGCAGCGTCGGGGACTCCACCCGTGGTGAGCAGTTCTTC.

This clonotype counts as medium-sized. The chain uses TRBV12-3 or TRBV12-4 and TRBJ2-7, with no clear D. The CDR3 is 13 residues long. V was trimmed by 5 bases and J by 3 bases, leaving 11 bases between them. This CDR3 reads CASSLTRYYEQYF. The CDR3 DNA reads TGTGCCAGCAGTCTTACAAGATACTACGAGCAGTACTTC.

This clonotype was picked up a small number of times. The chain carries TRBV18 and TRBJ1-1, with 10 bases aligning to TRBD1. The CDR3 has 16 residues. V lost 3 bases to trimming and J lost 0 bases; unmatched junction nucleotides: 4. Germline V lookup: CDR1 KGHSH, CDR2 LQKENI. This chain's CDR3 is CASSPGTGAMNTEAFF. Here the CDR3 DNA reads TGTGCCAGCTCACCCGGGACAGGGGCAATGAACACTGAAGCTTTCTTT.

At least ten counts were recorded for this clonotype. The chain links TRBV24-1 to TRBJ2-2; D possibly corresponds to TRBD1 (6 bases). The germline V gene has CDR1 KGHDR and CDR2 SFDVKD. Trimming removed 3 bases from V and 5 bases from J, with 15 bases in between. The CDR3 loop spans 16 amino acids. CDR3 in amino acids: CATSDRTQGTTGELFF. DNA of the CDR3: TGTGCCACCAGTGATCGGACCCAGGGGACGACCGGGGAGCTGTTTTTT.

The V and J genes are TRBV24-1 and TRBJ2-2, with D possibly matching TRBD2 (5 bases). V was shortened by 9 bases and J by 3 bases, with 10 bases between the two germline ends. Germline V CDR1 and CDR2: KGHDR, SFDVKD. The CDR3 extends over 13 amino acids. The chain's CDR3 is CATQLDYTGELFF. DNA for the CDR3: TGTGCCACCCAGCTGGACTACACCGGGGAGCTGTTTTTT.

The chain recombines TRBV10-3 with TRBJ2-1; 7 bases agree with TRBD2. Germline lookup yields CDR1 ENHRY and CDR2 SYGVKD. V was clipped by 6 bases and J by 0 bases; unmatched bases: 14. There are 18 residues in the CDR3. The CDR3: CAISRDGGLGASYNEQFF. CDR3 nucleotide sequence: TGTGCCATCAGCCGGGACGGTGGACTAGGGGCCTCCTACAATGAGCAGTTCTTC.

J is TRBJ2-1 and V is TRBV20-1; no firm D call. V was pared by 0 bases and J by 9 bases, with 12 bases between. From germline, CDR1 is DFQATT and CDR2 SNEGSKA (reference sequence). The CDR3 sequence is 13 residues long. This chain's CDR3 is CSARDRAFGEQFF. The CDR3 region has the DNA TGCAGTGCTAGAGATCGAGCCTTTGGTGAGCAGTTCTTC.

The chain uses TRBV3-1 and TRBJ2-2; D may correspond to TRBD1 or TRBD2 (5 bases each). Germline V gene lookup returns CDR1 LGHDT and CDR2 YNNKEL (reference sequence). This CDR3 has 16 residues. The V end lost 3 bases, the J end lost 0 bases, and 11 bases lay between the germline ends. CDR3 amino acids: CASSQGVGANTGELFF. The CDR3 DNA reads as TGTGCCAGCAGCCAGGGGGTGGGGGCGAACACCGGGGAGCTGTTTTTT.

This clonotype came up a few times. CDR3 nucleotides: TGTGCCAGCAGCCAAGGGACTAGCGGGATTAATACAGATACGCAGTATTTT. As protein: CASSQGTSGINTDTQYF. The V call is TRBV4-2, the J call TRBJ2-3; 12 bases line up with TRBD2. CDR3 length equals 17 residues. Germline trimming cut 1 base from V and 3 bases from J; bases unmatched to any gene: 5. Germline loops: CDR1 LGHNA, CDR2 YNFKEQ.